The T cell receptor beta chain under discussion was sequenced for a study of spatial heterogeneity in lung cancer. This clonotype occurred many times. Single TCR cDNA molecules each had their own unique molecular identifier. Each CDR3 protein gets one entry after TCRdb re-called the 5' RACE reads with MiXCR. The table has about 39,000 distinct CDR3 sequences, 3% to 3.5% seen once. Germline loops: CDR1 MNHEY, CDR2 SVGEGT. This CDR3 spans 14 amino acids. Trimming left V 5 bases short and J 2 bases short, with 10 bases between. Noted time point: sample taken at primary tumor resection. The chain uses TRBV6-2 or TRBV6-3 and TRBJ1-5; D is uncertain. Sequenced material: normal lung tissue next to the tumor, taken at surgery. This sequence was found in a male donor with early-stage non-small cell lung cancer. CDR3 in DNA: TGTGCCAGCAGTCAAGTTGGGCGCAATCAGCCCCAGCATTTT. It encodes CASSQVGRNQPQHF.